The 16 T cell receptor beta chains presented below share a single source sample, sequenced in a study of cytomegalovirus exposure and HLA in healthy donors. The PCR had 60 Vbeta and 13 Jbeta primers. Only in-frame clones appear in the TCRdb table, and some are missing; sequencing was by immunoSEQ multiplex PCR. This sample contains 40,000 to 50,000 clones. Sequencing was performed on PBMCs. The receptors were sampled from a woman in her 40s in good health and CMV-seronegative.

The J gene is TRBJ1-4, the V gene TRBV7-9; D remains ambiguous. Trimming shortened V by 1 base and J by 5 bases, and 8 bases separated the two germline ends. The CDR3 is 14 amino acids. CDR1 is SEHNR, CDR2 FQNEAQ, per germline (reference sequence). This CDR3 is CASSLDRGNEKLFF. The CDR3 bases are TGTGCCAGCAGCTTAGACAGAGGGAATGAAAAACTGTTTTTT.

The chain uses TRBV10-3 and TRBJ2-2, with D tentatively TRBD1 (7 bases). Trimming shortened V by 8 bases and J by 4 bases, and 17 bases separated the two germline ends. Germline V gene lookup returns CDR1 ENHRY and CDR2 SYGVKD. The CDR3 is 15 residues long. CDR3 protein: CAIAGQPTLTGELFF. In DNA, the CDR3 is TGTGCCATCGCGGGACAGCCTACACTCACCGGGGAGCTGTTTTTT.

Comment on this clone: In the same sample, other DNA sequences code for this CDR3. This rearrangement joins TRBV5-1 to TRBJ2-7; D unclear. Trimming stripped 3 bases from V and 2 bases from J, with 3 bases between. This CDR3 spans 11 amino acids. Germline V gene lookup returns CDR1 SGHRS and CDR2 YFSETQ. The CDR3 nucleotides read TGCGCCAGCAGCTCAGCCTACGAGCAGTACTTC. Amino acids: CASSSAYEQYF.

The genes are TRBV5-1 and TRBJ2-7; a weak D match, TRBD1 (6 bases). The germline V gene has CDR1 SGHRS and CDR2 YFSETQ. The CDR3 runs 16 residues. Trimming shortened V by 4 bases and J by 5 bases, and 22 bases separated the two germline ends. The CDR3 DNA reads as TGCGCCAGCAGCGCCGGTCACAGGGCGCACACTGACGAGCAGTACTTC. It is translated as CASSAGHRAHTDEQYF.

The genes are TRBV4-1 and TRBJ2-1, with TRBD2 matching over 12 bases. The ends lost 3 bases at V and 3 bases at J; junction bases unmatched: 12. The CDR3 runs 19 residues. Looked up from germline, CDR1 is MGHRA and CDR2 is YSYEKL. This chain's CDR3 is CASSHPSSGRVVFYNEQFF. CDR3 DNA sequence: TGCGCCAGCAGCCACCCCTCTAGCGGGAGGGTTGTATTCTACAATGAGCAGTTCTTC.

The chain employs TRBV6-1 and TRBJ1-5, with 7 bases matching TRBD1. V dropped 6 bases and J dropped 9; count of bases not matched to a gene: 11. CDR1 is MNHNS and CDR2 is SASEGT in the germline V gene. This CDR3 region has 14 residues. Here the CDR3 reads CASSPQGEGAPQHF. In nucleotides, the CDR3 is TGTGCCAGCAGCCCCCAGGGGGAAGGGGCGCCCCAGCATTTT.

The V gene is TRBV13, the J gene TRBJ1-2; 7 bases line up with TRBD1. The CDR3 is made up of 14 amino acids. In germline, CDR1 is PRHDT, CDR2 FYEKMQ (reference sequence). V shed 6 bases and J 4 bases; nucleotides not matched to a gene: 8. DNA for the CDR3: TGTGCCAGCAGTCAGATTAGACAGGGCTATGGCTACACCTTC. This gives the protein CASSQIRQGYGYTF.

This chain uses TRBV9 with TRBJ1-5; D unclear. CDR3 length: 13 amino acids. The V end was cut by 0 bases, the J end by 3 bases, with 4 bases between. Germline V gene lookup returns CDR1 SGDLS and CDR2 YYNGEE. CDR3 DNA: TGTGCCAGCAGCGTAGGTAACAATCAGCCCCAGCATTTT. Its protein is CASSVGNNQPQHF.

The chain uses TRBV9 and TRBJ1-3, with D possibly TRBD1 on 5 matching bases. This CDR3 has 15 amino acids. Trimming removed 4 bases from V and 0 bases from J, with 11 bases in between. Germline-derived CDR1 and CDR2 are SGDLS and YYNGEE. Here the CDR3 reads CASSTTGVSGNTIYF. The DNA of the CDR3 is TGTGCCAGCAGCACAACAGGAGTCTCTGGAAACACCATATATTTT.

The rearrangement links TRBV10-3 to TRBJ2-1, with a weak D call TRBD2 (6 bases). Trimming pared 0 bases from V and 6 bases from J, leaving 9 bases between. CDR3 length: 14 amino acids. Per the germline V gene, CDR1 is ENHRY and CDR2 is SYGVKD. Written as DNA, the CDR3 is TGTGCCATCAGTGAGTCGGCGGGAATCAATGAGCAGTTCTTC. Encoded protein: CAISESAGINEQFF.

V usage is TRBV6-5 and J usage is TRBJ1-1, with D possibly being TRBD1 (5 bases). This CDR3 has 14 amino acids. Trimming took 1 base from V and 3 from J, leaving 9 bases between them. Per the germline V gene, CDR1 is MNHEY and CDR2 is SVGAGI. The CDR3 protein is CASSYWGGDTEAFF. CDR3 bases: TGTGCCAGCAGTTACTGGGGGGGGGACACTGAAGCTTTCTTT.

The chain couples TRBV11-3 to TRBJ1-2, with D tentatively TRBD1 (5 bases). The length of the CDR3 is 14 residues. CDR1 and CDR2 (germline): SGHNT, YENEEA. The ends were cut back, 4 bases at V and 2 bases at J, with 11 bases in the middle. The CDR3 loop reads CASSSRKGNYGYTF. CDR3 sequence (DNA): TGTGCCAGCAGCTCAAGAAAGGGGAACTATGGCTACACCTTC.

This rearrangement joins TRBV18 to TRBJ2-7, with 7 bases that match TRBD2. Germline CDR1 is KGHSH and CDR2 is LQKENI. J lost 2 bases, V lost 0 bases, and 1 base had no gene match. The length of the CDR3 is 14 residues. CDR3 protein: CASSPPSGAYEQYF. CDR3 DNA: TGTGCCAGCTCACCACCGAGCGGGGCCTACGAGCAGTACTTC.

The chain combines TRBV11-2 with TRBJ2-3, with 7 positions matching TRBD1. The CDR3 loop spans 14 amino acids. Germline lookup yields CDR1 SGHAT and CDR2 FQNNGV. Trimming removed 5 bases from V and 1 base from J; junction bases left unmatched: 3. CDR3 nucleotides: TGTGCCAGCAGCCCTGACAGGGGCACAGATACGCAGTATTTT. It yields the protein CASSPDRGTDTQYF.

This sequence joins TRBV6-6 and TRBJ1-2; 7 nucleotides match TRBD1. Trimming at V came to 5 bases and at J to 4 bases, leaving 4 bases not matched to a gene. This CDR3 is built from 13 residues. Germline V gives CDR1 MNHNY, CDR2 SVGAGI (reference sequence). The CDR3 coding sequence is TGTGCCAGCAGTCCCGGGACAGTCTATGGCTACACCTTC. It specifies CASSPGTVYGYTF.

This chain uses TRBV4-2 with TRBJ2-3, with 12 positions matching TRBD1. J was trimmed by 1 base and V by 2 bases; bases with no gene match: 22. The CDR3 is 23 amino acids. The germline gives CDR1 LGHNA, CDR2 YNFKEQ. The CDR3: CASSQQLAAGQGATPSGTDTQYF. DNA for the CDR3: TGTGCCAGCAGCCAACAGCTAGCCGCGGGACAGGGGGCTACCCCATCTGGCACAGATACGCAGTATTTT.